This note documents a single TCR beta chain sequence. The data belong to a study of cytomegalovirus exposure and HLA in healthy donors. The V segment lost 4 bases and the J segment 4 bases; nucleotides outside the gene matches: 12. CDR1 SGDLS and CDR2 YYNGEE come from the germline V gene. The CDR3 contains 18 residues. Primers: 60 Vbeta forward and 13 Jbeta reverse. The repertoire was sequenced with immunoSEQ multiplex PCR; TCRdb's copy has only in-frame clones and lacks some. The table shows fewer than 250,000 clones, with 76% occurring only once. The sequencing input was PBMCs. The chain uses TRBV9 and TRBJ2-3; 13 bases are a match to TRBD2. The source is a man between 18 and 29 years old in good health and CMV-seronegative. The CDR3 region is CASSLNLLAGGPSDTQYF. The DNA of the CDR3 is TGTGCCAGCAGCCTAAACCTACTAGCGGGAGGGCCCTCAGATACGCAGTATTTT.